This TCR beta chain was identified in a study of human T cells and chemical hapten exposure (dated by TCRdb to about 2021). Broadly, across the study: For sensitization, 2% DPC in acetone was applied to a roughly 2 cm by roughly 2 cm area of upper inner arm skin. Blood was sampled from patients pre-sensitization (week 0) and at 2, 6 and about 24 weeks after DPC sensitization. The patient cohort, mostly female, included alopecia areata with under or over 50% scalp involvement, alopecia totalis and alopecia universalis. Patch tests used Finn chambers with 0.01% DPC on the upper back, scored after 6 days by International Contact Dermatitis Research Group standards. Throughout the roughly 23-week study period, patients were also given weekly therapeutic DPC doses on the scalp. Peripheral blood TCR repertoire changes were tracked in vivo in alopecia patients during primary and secondary sensitization to the hapten diphenylcyclopropenone (DPC). For TCR sequencing, blood came from 25 to 35 alopecia patients at anywhere from one to four time points (pre-sensitization, 2, 6 and 24 weeks). Libraries were pooled for sequencing, and variation in per-sample TCR yields was attributed mainly to small differences in library volumes within the pool. Summary of the overall study and its limitations: After repeated subsampling, the strength of the expansion versus patch-test correlation and the threshold at which it became significant changed. Patch test score correlated positively with the number of PT1 expanded TCRs, reaching significance at thresholds 8, 16 and 32 but not at 4. No change with DPC sensitization was found in the number of TCRs above 1 in 1000 frequency, and no evidence of global repertoire structure alterations was found. Alopecia, a presumed autoimmune disease, was present in all patients, so the immune response of the patients might differ from that of healthy individuals. Compared with pre-sensitization or healthy control sets, expanded TCRs formed significantly more large CDR3 similarity clusters, which is consistent with antigen-driven responses.

Library preparation employed RACE. Data came from a NextSeq 500. During library preparation, unique molecular identifiers were attached to individual cDNA molecules so that TCRs could be counted quantitatively and reproducibly. For every blood RNA sample, sequencing covered both the TCR alpha and TCR beta chains. Per the authors' processing: Samples had a median of roughly 98,000 TCRs, with a range from about 23,224 to 750,000. The Decombinator software suite was used to annotate the V, J and CDR3 of the TCR reads. To make PS versus PT1 abundance plots, every sample was subsampled to the same number of TCRs (28,000). TCRs were defined as expanded if absent before sensitization and observed at least eight times at the 2-week time point. TCRdb took the public reads, trimmed them with fastp at Q25, ran MiXCR for clone calling and kept in-frame beta chains. Records with the same CDR3 protein are collapsed into one entry carrying the most frequent genes and DNA. The V and J calls were not made by the authors but by TCRdb's processing. The table for this sample lists around 120,000 distinct CDR3 sequences; less than 15% of them were counted only once. The top ten constitute approximately 2.6% of the sample.

Taken with the paper, the label for time point translates to: pre-sensitization, week 0. The sample's treatment or condition label is to be understood as: therapeutic diphenylcyclopropenone sensitization with weekly scalp DPC. Blood at each patch-test visit was drawn before the patch test was applied. To be eligible, patients had to be aged 18 to 70, diagnosed with alopecia and judged suitable for DPC therapy, while pregnant patients were excluded. Total RNA was extracted from unfractionated whole blood that had been collected in Tempus Blood RNA tubes. This clonotype turned up a few times. Which antigen it targets is not known. No qualities accompany the bases; no much larger clone lies one base away. The CDR3, cysteine through phenylalanine, is 13 amino acids long. Kept here is only the CDR3 DNA, which spans 39 bases and is read in frame from base 1. Trimming leaves V shorter by 4 bases and J shorter by 7 bases, with the junction holding 2 bases beyond the gene matches. The CDR1 and CDR2 encoded by the germline V gene are SNHLY and FYNNEI.

The sequencing here drew on whole blood, taken in connection with sensitization to the hapten diphenylcyclopropenone (DPC). The source is a woman aged 18-35 years with alopecia areata. Some clones in this sample may be carry-over from other donors' samples. The chain joins TRBV2 to TRBJ1-4; TRBD1 fits 8 bases in the junction. The base sequence is TGTGCCAGCAGTGGGACAGGGTTTGAAAAACTGTTTTTT. The translation is CASSGTGFEKLFF.